The 3 T cell receptor beta chains given below trace back to one sample, sequenced in a study of chemoradiotherapy in HPV16-positive cancers. TCRdb keeps only in-frame clones here, not all; method: immunoSEQ multiplex PCR. The table shows some 2,100 clones, with around 86% occurring only once. The material was tumor tissue, obtained from a patient who underwent chemoradiotherapy. These receptors came from a human donor with HPV-associated anogenital cancer.

This sequence joins TRBV2 and TRBJ2-7; D possibly corresponds to TRBD2 (6 bases). Per germline, CDR1 SNHLY and CDR2 FYNNEI. Trimming shortened V by 9 bases and J by 6 bases, and 9 bases separated the two germline ends. The CDR3 contains 10 residues. The CDR3 sequence is CARGAGEQYF. CDR3 coding DNA: TGTGCCAGGGGAGCGGGCGAGCAGTACTTC.

The chain uses TRBV30 and TRBJ2-3; 8 positions match TRBD2. Germline-derived CDR1 and CDR2 are GTSNPN and SVGIG (reference sequence). The CDR3 loop spans 24 amino acids. V trimming: 4 bases; J trimming: 2 bases; junction bases outside the gene matches: 35. The CDR3 spells CAWKSGGLAGRYQRPSESTDTQYF. CDR3 bases: TGTGCCTGGAAAAGCGGTGGTCTAGCGGGCCGATACCAAAGGCCAAGTGAATCCACAGATACGCAGTATTTT.

This chain connects TRBV6-5 to TRBJ2-1; D gene ambiguous. CDR3 length equals 15 residues. Per the germline V gene, CDR1 is MNHEY and CDR2 is SVGAGI. Trimming took 6 bases from V and 0 from J, leaving 12 bases between them. CDR3 protein: CASSISGHSYNEQFF. CDR3 coding DNA: TGTGCCAGCAGCATCTCAGGTCACTCCTACAATGAGCAGTTCTTC.